This TCR beta chain emerged from a study of cytomegalovirus exposure and HLA in healthy donors. General study findings and limits: Roughly uniform depth of sequencing across donors was assumed in presence/absence analyses. The listing of 150 or so TCR beta chains classed them as cytomegalovirus-associated.

Looked up from germline, CDR1 is MNHEY and CDR2 is SMNVEV (reference sequence). This CDR3 is 14 amino acids long. With respect to this clone: The antigen is undetermined. Germline is not matched at one junction end, which may reflect a read error.

PCR primers comprised 60 Vbeta and 13 Jbeta primers. Clones were sequenced by immunoSEQ multiplex PCR, and TCRdb holds only the in-frame ones, with some missing. Altogether 120,000 or so clones are present, about 83% being singletons, with the ten largest covering more than 3%. This rearrangement joins TRBV27 to TRBJ2-2, with TRBD2 matching 8 bases. The sequencing input was PBMCs. The TCR originated in a young man in good health and CMV-seronegative. The CDR3, as DNA: TGTTCCAGCAGTTCTGGCGGGAGGACCGGGGAGCTGTTTTTT. Translating gives CSSSSGGRTGELFF.